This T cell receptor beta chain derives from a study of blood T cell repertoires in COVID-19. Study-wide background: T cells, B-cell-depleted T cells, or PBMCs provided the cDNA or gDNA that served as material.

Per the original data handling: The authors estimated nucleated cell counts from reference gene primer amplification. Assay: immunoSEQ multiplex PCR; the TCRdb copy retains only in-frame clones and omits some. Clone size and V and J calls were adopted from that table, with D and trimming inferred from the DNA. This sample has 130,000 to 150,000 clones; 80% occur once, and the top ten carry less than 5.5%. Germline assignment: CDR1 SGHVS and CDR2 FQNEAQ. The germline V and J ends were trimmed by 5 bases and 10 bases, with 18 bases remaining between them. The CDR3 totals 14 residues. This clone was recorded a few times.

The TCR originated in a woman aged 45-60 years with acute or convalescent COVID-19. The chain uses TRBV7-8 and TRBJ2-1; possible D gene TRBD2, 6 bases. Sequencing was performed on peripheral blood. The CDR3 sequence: CASSVPRDLGEQFF. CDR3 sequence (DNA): TGTGCCAGCAGCGTCCCTCGGGACTTAGGGGAGCAGTTCTTC. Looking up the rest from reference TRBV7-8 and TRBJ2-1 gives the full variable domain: GAGVSQSPRYKVAKRGQDVALRCDPISGHVSLFWYQQALGQGPEFLTYFQNEAQLDKSGLPSDRFFAERPEGSVSTLKIQRTQQEDSAVYLCASSVPRDLGEQFFGPGTRLTVL.